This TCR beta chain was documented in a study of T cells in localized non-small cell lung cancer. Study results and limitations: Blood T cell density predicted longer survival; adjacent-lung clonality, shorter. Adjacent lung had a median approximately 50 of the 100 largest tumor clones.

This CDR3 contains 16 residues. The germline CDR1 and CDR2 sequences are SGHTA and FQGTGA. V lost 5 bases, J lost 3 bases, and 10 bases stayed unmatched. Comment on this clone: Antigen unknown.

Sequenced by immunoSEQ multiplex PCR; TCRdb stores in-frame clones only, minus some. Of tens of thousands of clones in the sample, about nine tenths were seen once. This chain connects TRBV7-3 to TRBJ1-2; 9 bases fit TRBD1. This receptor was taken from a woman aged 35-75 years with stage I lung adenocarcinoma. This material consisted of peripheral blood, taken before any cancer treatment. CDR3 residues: CASSPENRGRYYGYTF. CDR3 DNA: TGTGCCAGCAGCCCGGAAAACAGGGGGCGCTACTATGGCTACACCTTC.